The rows below give T cell receptor beta chains drawn from one sample of a study of blood T cell repertoires in COVID-19. This table comes from immunoSEQ multiplex PCR, and its TCRdb copy is limited to in-frame clones, with some not included. The profile shows roughly 150,000 clones, around four fifths of them singletons. The specimen sequenced was PBMCs or T cells enriched from blood (not recorded which). Receptor source: a woman in her forties or fifties who had recovered from COVID-19. Each CDR3 is given with its conserved first and last residue. Each record gives: V gene, J gene, CDR3 protein.

>TRBV19|TRBJ2-5
CASSVDSYQETQYF
>TRBV19|TRBJ2-1
CASSIGLAVNGEQFF
>TRBV28|TRBJ1-5
CASSLGQGRTQPQHF
>TRBV29-1|TRBJ1-5
CSVAEGFLGNQPQHF
>TRBV9|TRBJ2-7
CASSPRTLNPYEQYF
>TRBV6-5|TRBJ2-7
CASSYSGTAFREQYF
>TRBV10-1|TRBJ2-5
CASNGLAGPYQETQYF
>TRBV5-1|TRBJ1-1
CASGLQGNVEAFF
>TRBV19|TRBJ1-5
CASSITGDNQPQHF
>TRBV27|TRBJ1-5
CASSPTGMSQPQHF
>TRBV29-1|TRBJ1-1
CSVHGGKRTEAFF
>TRBV3-1/TRBV3-2|TRBJ2-1
CASSLGPSEQFF
>TRBV28|TRBJ2-3
CASSPLPAPGLAVQSFYRPDTQYF
>TRBV19|TRBJ1-3
CASSIQRSSGNTIYF
>TRBV9|TRBJ1-1
CASSVQGNTEAFF
>TRBV7-9|TRBJ2-1
CASSNPYRALNEQFF
>TRBV7-9|TRBJ2-1
CASSGFSFGAGGPNEQFF
>TRBV5-1|TRBJ1-4
CASSLDYARANNEKLFF
>TRBV7-2|TRBJ1-5
CASSRTGNNQPQHF
>TRBV6-5|TRBJ1-2
CASSYTGAYGYTF
>TRBV4-3|TRBJ1-3
CASSHGDRNSGNTIYF
>TRBV5-1|TRBJ2-3
CASTPTSTDTQYF
>TRBV6-5|TRBJ2-7
CASSYSMGRQYF
>TRBV6-2/TRBV6-3|TRBJ1-6
CASSRGTYNSPLHF
>TRBV7-9|TRBJ2-7
CASSLGPGRYEQYF
>TRBV5-4|TRBJ1-1
CASSLGGTGNTEAFF
>TRBV4-3|TRBJ2-1
CASSQFGLGSSGRGNEQFF